These 24 T cell receptor beta chains were sequenced from one sample in a study of blood T cell repertoires in COVID-19. Profiling relied on immunoSEQ multiplex PCR, and the TCRdb table lists in-frame clones only, not all of them. The data contain tens of thousands of clones, around 80% of them singletons. The sequencing input was peripheral blood. Receptors originate from a human donor in a cohort sampled during active COVID-19.

The rearrangement uses TRBV7-9 and TRBJ1-1; 10 bases match TRBD1. The trim removed 1 base at V and 4 bases at J, leaving 3 bases unmatched. In germline, CDR1 is SEHNR, CDR2 FQNEAQ (reference sequence). The CDR3 is 15 amino acids. The chain's CDR3 is CASSLVGTGVTEAFF. The CDR3 DNA reads TGTGCCAGCAGCTTAGTCGGGACAGGGGTCACTGAAGCTTTCTTT.

The V and J genes are TRBV6-1 and TRBJ1-6; 11 bases align to TRBD1. V dropped 1 base and J dropped 9; count of bases not matched to a gene: 5. The CDR3 length is 16 residues. CDR1 and CDR2 from the germline V gene are MNHNS and SASEGT. CDR3 residues: CASSEGTGGEGSPLHF. As DNA, the CDR3 is TGTGCCAGCAGTGAAGGGACAGGGGGCGAGGGTTCACCCCTCCACTTT.

The chain combines TRBV6-5 with TRBJ1-2; the D gene is possibly TRBD1 (5 bases). The V gene lost 10 bases and the J gene lost 5 bases, with 8 bases spanning the gap. This CDR3 contains 10 residues. Germline V gene lookup returns CDR1 MNHEY and CDR2 SVGAGI. CDR3 DNA sequence: TGTGCCACCGGGACTTATGGCTACACCTTC. This translates into CATGTYGYTF.

The CDR3 DNA reads as TGTGCCAGCAGCCCGGACAGGGGATATGGCTACACCTTC. Its translation: CASSPDRGYGYTF. V is TRBV14 and J is TRBJ1-2; 9 bases map to TRBD1. The V segment lost 4 bases and the J segment 5 bases; nucleotides outside the gene matches: 2. CDR1 and CDR2 (germline): SGHDN, FVKESK. The CDR3 length is 13 residues.

The chain links TRBV6-6 to TRBJ1-2; D possibly corresponds to TRBD1 (6 bases). Germline V gene sequence: CDR1 MNHNY, CDR2 SVGAGI (reference sequence). The CDR3 is made up of 14 amino acids. V was cut by 0 bases and J by 6 bases, with 11 bases left in between. DNA of the CDR3: TGTGCCAGCAGTTACTCCGGGACAACTAATGGCTACACCTTC. Its translation is CASSYSGTTNGYTF.

The chain has TRBV5-6 and TRBJ2-7; D is perhaps TRBD1 (6 bases). Trimming took off 1 base at V and 0 bases at J, with 8 bases between the two ends. This CDR3 spans 14 amino acids. Germline lookup yields CDR1 SGHDT and CDR2 YYEEEE. The CDR3 DNA sequence: TGTGCCAGCAGCTTGACAGGGCTCTCCTACGAGCAGTACTTC. This codes for CASSLTGLSYEQYF.

The CDR3 protein is CSASVRQGNQPQHF. DNA of the CDR3: TGCAGTGCTAGTGTTCGACAGGGCAATCAGCCCCAGCATTTT. The chain has TRBV20-1 and TRBJ1-5; perhaps TRBD1 as D (6 bases). The CDR3 sequence is 14 residues long. V lost 3 bases to trimming and J lost 2 bases, with 11 bases between them. CDR1 is DFQATT, CDR2 SNEGSKA, per germline (reference sequence).

This clone was observed a single time. The chain couples TRBV7-9 to TRBJ1-2; 9 bases agree with TRBD1. Germline values: CDR1 SEHNR, CDR2 FQNEAQ (reference sequence). J gave up 5 bases and V 4 bases, and 8 bases lay outside the gene matches. This CDR3 contains 15 residues. This CDR3 is CASSSWTGERYGYTF. The CDR3 nucleotides are TGTGCCAGCAGCTCATGGACAGGGGAGAGGTATGGCTACACCTTC.

The V gene is TRBV6-5, the J gene TRBJ2-2, with 7 bases identical to TRBD1. V shed 6 bases, J shed 1 base, and the junction held 2 bases outside the gene matches. The CDR3 runs 14 residues. Germline loops: CDR1 MNHEY, CDR2 SVGAGI. The CDR3 DNA reads TGTGCCAGCAGCAGGGGGTTGAACACCGGGGAGCTGTTTTTT. Encoded protein: CASSRGLNTGELFF.

The rearrangement links TRBV2 to TRBJ1-1; 12 bases align to TRBD1. The V gene end was trimmed by 3 bases and the J gene end by 6 bases; junction bases not matched to a gene: 5. CDR1 and CDR2 (germline): SNHLY, FYNNEI. The length of the CDR3 is 15 residues. CDR3 residues: CASSDWGQGAAEAFF. CDR3 coding DNA: TGTGCCAGCAGTGACTGGGGACAGGGGGCCGCTGAAGCTTTCTTT. The full variable domain, in which reference TRBV2 and TRBJ1-1 provide the parts outside the CDR3, is EPEVTQTPSHQVTQMGQEVILRCVPISNHLYFYWYRQILGQKVEFLVSFYNNEISEKSEIFDDQFSVERPDGSNFTLKIRSTKLEDSAMYFCASSDWGQGAAEAFFGQGTRLTVV.

V usage is TRBV6-2 or TRBV6-3 and J usage is TRBJ1-2; TRBD1 matches 8 bases. Losses at the gene ends were 5 bases for V and 3 bases for J; bases not matched to a gene: 23. Germline-derived CDR1 and CDR2 are MNHEY and SVGEGT. This CDR3 is 20 amino acids long. Here the CDR3 DNA reads TGTGCCAGCAGTCTCCCCACGGATCGGGTGCGACAGGGGCGAGACTATGGCTACACCTTC. Its protein product is CASSLPTDRVRQGRDYGYTF.

This clone was counted only a few times. The chain has TRBV18 and TRBJ2-7; a possible D gene is TRBD2 (6 bases). The CDR3 loop spans 15 amino acids. Germline assignment: CDR1 KGHSH and CDR2 LQKENI. V dropped 3 bases and J dropped 5 bases, with 17 bases sitting between them. CDR3 sequence (DNA): TGTGCCAGCTCACCGGACGGACGGGAGCCGGACGAGCAGTACTTC. This gives the protein CASSPDGREPDEQYF.

In nucleotides, the CDR3 is TGTGCCAGCAGCTTGAGCGGGGGGATTTCCTACGAGCAGTACTTC. Translation: CASSLSGGISYEQYF. V is TRBV3-1 (or the pseudogene TRBV3-2) and J is TRBJ2-7; 9 bases align to TRBD2. V lost 5 bases to trimming and J lost 1 base; unmatched junction nucleotides: 6. This CDR3 contains 15 residues. CDR1 is LGHDT, CDR2 YNNKEL, per germline (reference sequence).

The chain employs TRBV5-1 and TRBJ2-7, with TRBD1 identical over 9 bases. Germline loops: CDR1 SGHRS, CDR2 YFSETQ. The J segment lost 3 bases and the V segment lost 4 bases, leaving 8 bases of the junction unmatched. This CDR3 contains 15 residues. The CDR3 nucleotides read TGCGCCAGCAGCCCCGCCGCGGGACAGGGCTACGAGCAGTACTTC. It codes for CASSPAAGQGYEQYF.

As concerns this clone: The sample has other DNA sequences that encode this CDR3 too. The chain links TRBV19 to TRBJ2-5, with TRBD2 identical over 7 bases. V dropped 6 bases and J dropped 5; count of bases not matched to a gene: 0. This CDR3 comprises 11 residues. Germline V CDR1 and CDR2: LNHDA, SQIVND (reference sequence). CDR3 sequence reads: CASRLAETQYF. The CDR3 region has the DNA TGTGCCAGTAGACTAGCGGAGACCCAGTACTTC.

The V and J genes are TRBV7-9 and TRBJ2-7; D is unresolved. Germline CDR1 reads SEHNR; CDR2 reads FQNEAQ (reference sequence). The CDR3 has 13 amino acids. Trimming cost V 5 bases and J 5 bases, with 13 bases left between them. Written as DNA, the CDR3 is TGTGCCAGCAGCCATACAAACAGAGACGAGCAGTACTTC. Its protein is CASSHTNRDEQYF.

The chain recombines TRBV6-5 with TRBJ2-7; TRBD1 matches 10 bases. The junction had 5 bases not matched to a gene; V was cut back by 6 bases and J by 3 bases. CDR3 length equals 14 residues. The germline V gene encodes CDR1 MNHEY and CDR2 SVGAGI. The CDR3 is CASRGDRGLYEQYF. CDR3 nucleotides: TGTGCCAGCAGGGGGGACAGGGGACTCTACGAGCAGTACTTC.

The CDR3 loop is CASKGGARGYEQYF. The CDR3 bases are TGTGCCAGCAAAGGGGGGGCCCGAGGCTACGAGCAGTACTTC. The rearrangement joins TRBV2 to TRBJ2-7; a possible D gene is TRBD2 (7 bases). V dropped 7 bases and J dropped 3 bases, with 16 bases sitting between them. The CDR3 sequence is 14 residues long. Per the germline V gene, CDR1 is SNHLY and CDR2 is FYNNEI.

The chain is built from TRBV7-9 and TRBJ1-6, with D perhaps TRBD1 (5 bases). Looked up from germline, CDR1 is SEHNR and CDR2 is FQNEAQ (reference sequence). V shed 5 bases and J shed 8 bases, with 13 bases lying between them. The CDR3 is 14 residues long. CDR3 protein: CASSLSDRYSPLHF. The CDR3 nucleotides are TGTGCCAGCAGCCTCAGTGACAGATATTCACCCCTCCACTTT.

This clone was recorded a few times. The chain links TRBV27 to TRBJ1-6; possibly TRBD1 for D (6 bases). This CDR3 comprises 13 residues. The germline V and J ends were trimmed by 5 bases and 9 bases, with 11 bases remaining between them. CDR1 and CDR2 from the germline V gene are MNHEY and SMNVEV (reference sequence). The CDR3 loop reads CASSRTDLSPLHF. The CDR3 bases are TGTGCCAGCAGTAGGACAGACCTTTCACCCCTCCACTTT.

The chain recombines TRBV20-1 with TRBJ2-6, with 7 bases identical to TRBD1. Unmatched junction bases numbered 14, after V lost 3 bases and J lost 0 bases. CDR1 and CDR2 from the germline V gene are DFQATT and SNEGSKA (reference sequence). The CDR3 is 19 amino acids. CDR3 DNA: TGCAGTGCTAGTGAATTGGGACAGCCCCCTGACTCTGGGGCCAACGTCCTGACTTTC. Its protein is CSASELGQPPDSGANVLTF.

The chain joins TRBV5-1 to TRBJ1-1; D call uncertain. V was pared by 0 bases and J by 5 bases, with 17 bases between. The CDR3 is 16 residues long. Germline loops: CDR1 SGHRS, CDR2 YFSETQ. For the CDR3, the DNA is TGCGCCAGCAGCTTGGTGTCAGCGGAAGTTGATACTGAAGCTTTCTTT. It translates to CASSLVSAEVDTEAFF.

This chain links TRBV6-5 with TRBJ2-3; D is possibly TRBD2 (6 bases). V shed 8 bases and J shed 5 bases, with 11 bases lying between them. This CDR3 has 12 residues. Germline CDR1 reads MNHEY; CDR2 reads SVGAGI. The CDR3 sequence is CASGGWGDTQYF. The CDR3 DNA sequence: TGTGCCAGCGGGGGGTGGGGAGATACGCAGTATTTT.

The chain combines TRBV5-6 with TRBJ2-7, with 7 nucleotides matching TRBD1. Germline assignment: CDR1 SGHDT and CDR2 YYEEEE. The CDR3 is 17 residues long. J was trimmed by 2 bases and V by 3 bases; bases with no gene match: 14. This CDR3 is CASSSSLGRGSPYEQYF. CDR3 DNA sequence: TGTGCCAGCAGCTCGAGTTTAGGCAGGGGGTCCCCCTACGAGCAGTACTTC. Full variable domain (outside the CDR3, taken from reference TRBV5-6 and TRBJ2-7): DAGVTQSPTHLIKTRGQQVTLRCSPKSGHDTVSWYQQALGQGPQFIFQYYEEEERQRGNFPDRFSGHQFPNYSSELNVNALLLGDSALYLCASSSSLGRGSPYEQYFGPGTRLTVT.